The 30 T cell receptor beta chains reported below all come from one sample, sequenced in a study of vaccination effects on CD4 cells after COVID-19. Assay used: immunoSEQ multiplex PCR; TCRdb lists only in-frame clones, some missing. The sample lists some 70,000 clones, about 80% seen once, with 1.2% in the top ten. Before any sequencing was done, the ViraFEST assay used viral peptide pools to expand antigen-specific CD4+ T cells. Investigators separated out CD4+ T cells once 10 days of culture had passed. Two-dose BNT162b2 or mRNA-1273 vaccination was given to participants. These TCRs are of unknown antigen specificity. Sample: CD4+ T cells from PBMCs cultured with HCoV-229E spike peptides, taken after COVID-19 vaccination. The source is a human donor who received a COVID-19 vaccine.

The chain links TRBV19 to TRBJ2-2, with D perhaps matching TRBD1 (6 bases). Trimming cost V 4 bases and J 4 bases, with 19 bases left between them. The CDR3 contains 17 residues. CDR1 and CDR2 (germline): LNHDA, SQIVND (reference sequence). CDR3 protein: CASSRGAYRGSTGELFF. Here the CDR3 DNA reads TGTGCCAGTAGTAGAGGGGCGTATAGGGGGTCCACCGGGGAGCTGTTTTTT.

The CDR3 region has the DNA TGTGCCAGCAGCTTATACAGGGTGAACACTGAAGCTTTCTTT. This codes for CASSLYRVNTEAFF. The rearrangement uses TRBV7-2 and TRBJ1-1; perhaps TRBD1 as D (6 bases). The CDR3 length is 14 residues. The germline CDR1 and CDR2 sequences are SGHTA and FQGNSA. V shed 2 bases and J shed 0 bases, with 7 bases lying between them.

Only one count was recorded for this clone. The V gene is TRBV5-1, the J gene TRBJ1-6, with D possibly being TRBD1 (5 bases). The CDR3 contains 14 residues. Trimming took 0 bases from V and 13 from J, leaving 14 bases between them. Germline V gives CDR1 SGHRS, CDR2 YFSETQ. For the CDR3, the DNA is TGCGCCAGCAGCTTGGAGGCAGGGCCTCTGCCCCTCCACTTT. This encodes CASSLEAGPLPLHF.

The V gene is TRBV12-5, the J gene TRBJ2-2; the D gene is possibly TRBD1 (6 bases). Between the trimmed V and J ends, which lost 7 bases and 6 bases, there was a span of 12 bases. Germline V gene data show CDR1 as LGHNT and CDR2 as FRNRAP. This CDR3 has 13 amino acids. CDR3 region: CASALQGPGELFF. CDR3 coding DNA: TGTGCTAGTGCCTTACAGGGTCCCGGGGAGCTGTTTTTT.

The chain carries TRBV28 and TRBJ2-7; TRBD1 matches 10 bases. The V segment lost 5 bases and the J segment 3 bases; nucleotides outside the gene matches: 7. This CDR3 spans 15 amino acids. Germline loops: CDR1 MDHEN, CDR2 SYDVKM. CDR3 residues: CASSGQGGKYYEQYV. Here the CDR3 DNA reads TGTGCCAGCAGTGGACAGGGGGGAAAGTACTACGAGCAGTACGTC.

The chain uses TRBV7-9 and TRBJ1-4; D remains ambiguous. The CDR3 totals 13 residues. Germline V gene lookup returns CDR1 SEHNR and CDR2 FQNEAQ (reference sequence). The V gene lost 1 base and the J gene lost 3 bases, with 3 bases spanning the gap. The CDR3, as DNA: TGTGCCAGCAGCTTAGGGGCTAATGAAAAACTGTTTTTT. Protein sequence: CASSLGANEKLFF. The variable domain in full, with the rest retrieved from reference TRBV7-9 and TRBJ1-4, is DTGVSQNPRHKITKRGQNVTFRCDPISEHNRLYWYRQTLGQGPEFLTYFQNEAQLEKSRLLSDRFSAERPKGSFSTLEIQRTEQGDSAMYLCASSLGANEKLFFGSGTQLSVL.

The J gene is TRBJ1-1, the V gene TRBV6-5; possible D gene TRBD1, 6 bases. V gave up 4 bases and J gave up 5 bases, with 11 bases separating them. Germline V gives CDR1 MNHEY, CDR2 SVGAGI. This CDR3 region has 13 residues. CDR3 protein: CASSSLTGTEAFF. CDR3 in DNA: TGTGCCAGCAGTTCCCTAACAGGGACTGAAGCTTTCTTT.

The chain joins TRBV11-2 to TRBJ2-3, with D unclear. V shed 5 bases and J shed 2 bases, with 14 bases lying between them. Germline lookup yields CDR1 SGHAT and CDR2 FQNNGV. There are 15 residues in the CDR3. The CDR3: CASSGILSNTDTQYF. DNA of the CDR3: TGTGCCAGCAGCGGCATTTTGTCCAACACAGATACGCAGTATTTT. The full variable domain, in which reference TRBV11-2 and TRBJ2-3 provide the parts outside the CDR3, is EAGVAQSPRYKIIEKRQSVAFWCNPISGHATLYWYQQILGQGPKLLIQFQNNGVVDDSQLPKDRFSAERLKGVDSTLKIQPAKLEDSAVYLCASSGILSNTDTQYFGPGTRLTVL.

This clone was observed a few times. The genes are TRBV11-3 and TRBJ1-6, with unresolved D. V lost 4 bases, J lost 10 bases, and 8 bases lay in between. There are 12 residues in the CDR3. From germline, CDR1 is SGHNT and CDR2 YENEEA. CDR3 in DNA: TGTGCCAGCAGCTACAAAGACTCACCCCTCCACTTT. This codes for CASSYKDSPLHF. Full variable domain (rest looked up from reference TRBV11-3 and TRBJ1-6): EAGVVQSPRYKIIEKKQPVAFWCNPISGHNTLYWYLQNLGQGPELLIRYENEEAVDDSQLPKDRFSAERLKGVDSTLKIQPAELGDSAVYLCASSYKDSPLHFGNGTRLTVT.

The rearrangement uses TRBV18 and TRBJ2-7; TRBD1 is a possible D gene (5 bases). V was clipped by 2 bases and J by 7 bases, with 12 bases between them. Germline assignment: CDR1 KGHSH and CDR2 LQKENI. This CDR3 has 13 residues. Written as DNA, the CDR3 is TGTGCCAGCTCACCAGACAGTCTGGGGGAGCAGTACGTC. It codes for CASSPDSLGEQYV.

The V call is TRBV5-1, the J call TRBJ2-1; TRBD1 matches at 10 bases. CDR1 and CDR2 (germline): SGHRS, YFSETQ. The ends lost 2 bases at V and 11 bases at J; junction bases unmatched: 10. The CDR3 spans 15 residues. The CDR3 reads CASSFGDRGRPQQFF. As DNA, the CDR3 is TGCGCCAGCAGCTTTGGAGACAGGGGGCGACCACAGCAGTTCTTC.

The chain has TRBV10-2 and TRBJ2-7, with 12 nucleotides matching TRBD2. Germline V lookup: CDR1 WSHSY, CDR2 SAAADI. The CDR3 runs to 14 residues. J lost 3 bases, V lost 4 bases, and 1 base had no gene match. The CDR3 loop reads CASSAGLAGYEQYV. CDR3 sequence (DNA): TGCGCCAGCAGTGCGGGACTAGCGGGCTACGAGCAGTACGTC.

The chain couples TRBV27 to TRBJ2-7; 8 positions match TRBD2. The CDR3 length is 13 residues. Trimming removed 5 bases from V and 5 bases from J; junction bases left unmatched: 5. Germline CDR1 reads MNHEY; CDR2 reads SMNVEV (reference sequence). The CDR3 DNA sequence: TGTGCCAGCAGTCTGACTAGCGTCCACGAGCAGTACGTC. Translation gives CASSLTSVHEQYV.

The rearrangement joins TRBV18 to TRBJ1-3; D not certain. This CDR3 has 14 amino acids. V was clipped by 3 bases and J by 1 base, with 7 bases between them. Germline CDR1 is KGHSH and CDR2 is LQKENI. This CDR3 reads CASSPEVSGNTIYF. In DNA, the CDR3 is TGTGCCAGCTCACCCGAGGTATCTGGAAACACCATATATTTT.

The CDR3 DNA reads as TGTGCCAGCAGCCTATACAGGAACTATGGCTACACCTTC. This encodes CASSLYRNYGYTF. The chain is built from TRBV7-8 and TRBJ1-2; a possible D gene is TRBD1 (5 bases). Trimming pared 5 bases from V and 2 bases from J, leaving 9 bases between. Per germline, CDR1 SGHVS and CDR2 FQNEAQ. The CDR3 is 13 amino acids.

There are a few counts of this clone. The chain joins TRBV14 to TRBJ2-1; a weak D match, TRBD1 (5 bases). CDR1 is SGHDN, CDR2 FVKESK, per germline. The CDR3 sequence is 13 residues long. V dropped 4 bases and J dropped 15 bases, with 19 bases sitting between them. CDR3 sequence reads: CASSRQGARQAFF. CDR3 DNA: TGTGCCAGCAGCCGACAAGGGGCACGGCAAGCGTTCTTC.

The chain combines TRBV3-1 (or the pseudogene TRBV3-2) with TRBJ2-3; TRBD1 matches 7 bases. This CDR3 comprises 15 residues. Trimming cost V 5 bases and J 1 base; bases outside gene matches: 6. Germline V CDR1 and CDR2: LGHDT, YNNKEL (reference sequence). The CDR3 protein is CASSGQVLGTDTQYF. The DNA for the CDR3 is TGTGCCAGCAGCGGACAGGTCCTGGGCACAGATACGCAGTATTTT.

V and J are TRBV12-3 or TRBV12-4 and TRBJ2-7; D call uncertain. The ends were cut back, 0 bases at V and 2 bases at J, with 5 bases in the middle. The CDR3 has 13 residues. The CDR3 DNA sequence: TGTGCCAGCAGTTTAGCGGCGACCTACGAGCAGTACGTC. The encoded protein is CASSLAATYEQYV.

CDR3 loop: CASSENRVGEKLFF. CDR3 bases: TGTGCCAGCAGTGAGAACAGGGTCGGTGAAAAACTGTTTTTT. The J gene is TRBJ1-4, the V gene TRBV2; D perhaps matches TRBD1 (6 bases). V was pared by 3 bases and J by 7 bases, with 12 bases between. The CDR3 is 14 amino acids. The germline CDR1 and CDR2 sequences are SNHLY and FYNNEI.

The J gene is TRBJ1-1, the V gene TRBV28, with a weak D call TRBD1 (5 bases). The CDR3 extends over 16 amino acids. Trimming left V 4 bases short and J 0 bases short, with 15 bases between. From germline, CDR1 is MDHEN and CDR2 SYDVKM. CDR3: CASSSPPGTVNTEAFF. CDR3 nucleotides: TGTGCCAGCAGTTCCCCCCCCGGGACCGTGAACACTGAAGCTTTCTTT.

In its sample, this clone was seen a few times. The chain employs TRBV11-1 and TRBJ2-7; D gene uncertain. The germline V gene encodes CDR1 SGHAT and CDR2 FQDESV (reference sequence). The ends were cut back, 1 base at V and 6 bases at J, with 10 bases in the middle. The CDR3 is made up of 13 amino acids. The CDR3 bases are TGTGCCAGCAGCTTAGGCTACGATCTCGAGCAGTACGTC. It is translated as CASSLGYDLEQYV.

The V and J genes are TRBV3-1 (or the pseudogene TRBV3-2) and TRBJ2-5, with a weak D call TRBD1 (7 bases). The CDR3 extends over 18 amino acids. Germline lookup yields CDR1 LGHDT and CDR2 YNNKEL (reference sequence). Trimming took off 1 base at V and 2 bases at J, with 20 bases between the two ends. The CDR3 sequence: CASSQVGEQGRIQETQYF. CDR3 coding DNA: TGTGCCAGCAGCCAAGTTGGGGAACAGGGGAGGATACAAGAGACCCAGTACTTC.

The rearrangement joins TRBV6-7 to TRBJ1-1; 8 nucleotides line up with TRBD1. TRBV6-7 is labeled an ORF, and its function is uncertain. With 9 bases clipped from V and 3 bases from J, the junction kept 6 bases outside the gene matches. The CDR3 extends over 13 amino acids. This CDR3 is CASRTGLDTEAFF. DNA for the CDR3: TGTGCCAGTCGGACAGGGTTGGACACTGAAGCTTTCTTT.

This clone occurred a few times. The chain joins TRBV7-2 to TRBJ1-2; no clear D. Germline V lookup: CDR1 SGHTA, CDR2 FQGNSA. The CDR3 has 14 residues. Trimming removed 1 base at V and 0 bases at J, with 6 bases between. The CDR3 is CASSLGTANYGYTF. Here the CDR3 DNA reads TGTGCCAGCAGCTTAGGGACCGCTAACTATGGCTACACCTTC.

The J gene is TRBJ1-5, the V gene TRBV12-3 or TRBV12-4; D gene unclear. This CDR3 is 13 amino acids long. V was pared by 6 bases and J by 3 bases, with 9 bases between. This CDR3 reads CASSHRFNQPQHF. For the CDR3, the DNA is TGTGCCAGCAGCCACCGGTTCAATCAGCCCCAGCATTTT.

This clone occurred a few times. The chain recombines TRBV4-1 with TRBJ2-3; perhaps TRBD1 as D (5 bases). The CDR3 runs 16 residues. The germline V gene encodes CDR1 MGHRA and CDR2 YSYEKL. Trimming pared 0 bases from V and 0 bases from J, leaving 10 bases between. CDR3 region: CASSQEGASSTDTQYF. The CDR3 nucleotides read TGCGCCAGCAGCCAAGAAGGGGCTTCTAGCACAGATACGCAGTATTTT.

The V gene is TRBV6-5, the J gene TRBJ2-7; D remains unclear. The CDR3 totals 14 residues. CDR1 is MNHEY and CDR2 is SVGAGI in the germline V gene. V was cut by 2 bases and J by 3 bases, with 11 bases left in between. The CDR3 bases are TGTGCCAGCAGTTACCAAGGACCGGTCTACGAGCAGTACGTC. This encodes CASSYQGPVYEQYV.

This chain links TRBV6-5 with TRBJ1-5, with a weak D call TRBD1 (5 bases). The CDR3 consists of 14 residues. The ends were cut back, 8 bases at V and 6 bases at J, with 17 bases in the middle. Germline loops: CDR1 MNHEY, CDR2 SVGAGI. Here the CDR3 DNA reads TGTGCCAGCCAAAAGCAGGGTGTTGGTCAGCCCCAGCATTTT. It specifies CASQKQGVGQPQHF.

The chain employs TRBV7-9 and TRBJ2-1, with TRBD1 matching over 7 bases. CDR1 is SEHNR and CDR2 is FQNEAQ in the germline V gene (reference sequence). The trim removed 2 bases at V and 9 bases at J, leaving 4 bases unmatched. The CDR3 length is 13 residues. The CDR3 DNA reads TGTGCCAGCAGCTTACTCTCAGGGGGTGAGCAGTTCTTC. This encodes CASSLLSGGEQFF.

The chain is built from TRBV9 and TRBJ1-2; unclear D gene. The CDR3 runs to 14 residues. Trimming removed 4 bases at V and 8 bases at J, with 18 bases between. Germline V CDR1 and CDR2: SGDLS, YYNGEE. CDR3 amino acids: CASSPRSPSRGYTF. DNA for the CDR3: TGTGCCAGCAGCCCCCGATCCCCCTCGAGAGGCTACACCTTC.